This entry is about one T cell receptor beta chain. No antigen is known for it. This sample is drawn from a study of T cell responses to AZD1222 COVID-19 vaccine. Study findings and constraints: Nearly half of spike-specific TCRs reportedly go after variant regions that carry no mutations. The donors showed a predominance of white British ancestry and of females, with possible underestimation of clonal diversity.

Profiled with immunoSEQ multiplex PCR; TCRdb holds only in-frame clones, not every one. The listing records 150,000 or so clones. The ends were cut back, 3 bases at V and 5 bases at J, with 15 bases in the middle. In germline, CDR1 is SGDLS, CDR2 YYNGEE. The CDR3 has 14 residues. This TCR was recovered from an adult in good health. Sequencing was done on a sample of peripheral blood. The chain is built from TRBV9 and TRBJ2-7; possibly TRBD1 for D (5 bases). Here the CDR3 reads CASSGGGRPDEQYF. CDR3 sequence (DNA): TGTGCCAGCAGCGGGGGCGGTAGGCCGGACGAGCAGTACTTC.